Below are 19 T cell receptor beta chains sequenced from a single sample in a study of lymphopenia after photon versus proton radiotherapy. Repertoires were generated with immunoSEQ multiplex PCR, while TCRdb's copy carries only in-frame clones and drops some. The repertoire has about 53,000 clones, around 82% of them found once; the top ten carry less than 30%. The sample consisted of peripheral blood, taken from a patient treated with photon-based radiotherapy. The receptors stem from a man aged 45 to 65 with gastric cancer.

This clone was recorded once. The chain joins TRBV6-5 to TRBJ2-7, with D perhaps matching TRBD2 (6 bases). Germline V gene lookup returns CDR1 MNHEY and CDR2 SVGAGI. The CDR3 totals 15 residues. Deletions cut 0 bases from V and 3 bases from J, with 12 bases between. DNA of the CDR3: TGTGCCAGCAGTTACTCGGGACTGACGAACTACGAGCAGTACTTC. As protein: CASSYSGLTNYEQYF.

This rearrangement joins TRBV6-1 to TRBJ1-4, with D perhaps matching TRBD1 (5 bases). The V and J ends lost 3 bases and 8 bases respectively, with 16 bases between them. The CDR3 totals 15 residues. Germline V CDR1 and CDR2: MNHNS, SASEGT. DNA for the CDR3: TGTGCCAGCAGTGATACCCGGGGAGGGGTGGAAAAACTGTTTTTT. Protein: CASSDTRGGVEKLFF.

V gene TRBV15 combines with J gene TRBJ1-5; no clear D. The germline V gene has CDR1 LNHNV and CDR2 YYDKDF (reference sequence). The CDR3 has 13 amino acids. V gave up 1 base and J gave up 8 bases, with 9 bases separating them. DNA of the CDR3: TGTGCCACCAGCAGAGTCCGGGGAGAGCCCCAGCATTTT. Encoded protein: CATSRVRGEPQHF.

The V call is TRBV5-4, the J call TRBJ1-5; perhaps TRBD1 as D (6 bases). The germline V and J ends were trimmed by 0 bases and 2 bases, with 6 bases remaining between them. From germline, CDR1 is SGHNT and CDR2 YYREEE (reference sequence). This CDR3 is built from 14 residues. The CDR3 bases are TGTGCCAGCAGCTTGGAGGGGGGCAATCAGCCCCAGCATTTT. Translated, it gives CASSLEGGNQPQHF.

The V call is TRBV7-2, the J call TRBJ2-1, with 9 nucleotides matching TRBD2. The V gene end was trimmed by 1 base and the J gene end by 6 bases; junction bases not matched to a gene: 10. The CDR3 consists of 17 residues. CDR1 and CDR2 (germline): SGHTA, FQGNSA. The CDR3 is CASSLVLGLARGNEQFF. CDR3 in DNA: TGTGCCAGCAGCTTAGTACTTGGACTAGCGAGGGGCAATGAGCAGTTCTTC.

The chain couples TRBV7-6 to TRBJ1-2; D is undetermined. The length of the CDR3 is 18 residues. Germline CDR1 is SGHVS and CDR2 is FNYEAQ. The V gene lost 2 bases and the J gene lost 0 bases, with 19 bases spanning the gap. This CDR3 is CASSLPPSEDPANYGYTF. Here the CDR3 DNA reads TGTGCCAGCAGCTTACCGCCCTCGGAGGACCCGGCTAACTATGGCTACACCTTC.

V and J are TRBV5-1 and TRBJ1-5; D not resolved. Germline V gives CDR1 SGHRS, CDR2 YFSETQ. V lost 1 base and J 4 bases, leaving 9 bases between the germline ends. The CDR3 contains 14 residues. This CDR3 reads CASSLTSDNQPQHF. The CDR3 nucleotides are TGCGCCAGCAGCTTGACAAGTGATAATCAGCCCCAGCATTTT.

This clone was counted many times. The chain recombines TRBV19 with TRBJ1-1; maybe TRBD1 (5 bases). Germline CDR1 and CDR2: LNHDA and SQIVND (reference sequence). V was pared by 1 base and J by 2 bases, with 11 bases between. The CDR3 covers 15 residues. CDR3 sequence: CASSIVGPRNTEAFF. The CDR3 nucleotides read TGTGCCAGTAGTATAGTGGGGCCGCGCAACACTGAAGCTTTCTTT.

This clone was seen a few times. The gene calls are TRBV12-5 and TRBJ2-7; 7 positions agree with TRBD1. The CDR3 has 18 amino acids. CDR1 is LGHNT, CDR2 FRNRAP, per germline. V dropped 0 bases and J dropped 6; count of bases not matched to a gene: 17. The CDR3 is CASGLVRPGTAFPSEQYF. CDR3 sequence (DNA): TGTGCTAGTGGTTTGGTACGGCCCGGGACAGCCTTCCCGTCCGAGCAGTACTTC.

V is TRBV18 and J is TRBJ1-2, with unresolved D. V lost 5 bases and J lost 6, with 13 bases in between. The germline CDR1 and CDR2 sequences are KGHSH and LQKENI. The CDR3 length is 13 residues. Written as DNA, the CDR3 is TGTGCCAGCTCAAGGCTCGGAAGAGATGGCTACACCTTC. Translating gives CASSRLGRDGYTF.

The chain has TRBV18 and TRBJ2-2; a possible D gene is TRBD2 (5 bases). Looked up from germline, CDR1 is KGHSH and CDR2 is LQKENI. This CDR3 contains 14 residues. V was pared by 9 bases and J by 6 bases, with 17 bases between. The CDR3 is CASSSPQRPGELFF. The CDR3 region has the DNA TGTGCCAGTTCTAGCCCCCAACGTCCCGGGGAGCTGTTTTTT.

The rearrangement joins TRBV19 to TRBJ2-3; perhaps TRBD1 as D (5 bases). V was pared by 2 bases and J by 8 bases, with 5 bases between. In germline, CDR1 is LNHDA, CDR2 SQIVND (reference sequence). The CDR3 length is 11 residues. The CDR3 DNA follows: TGTGCCAGTAGTATAAGGGGTACGCAGTATTTT. It is translated as CASSIRGTQYF.

This clone was detected once. The CDR3 bases are TGTGCCAGCAGTGTACCCCTCCTGGGACTAGCGGCCCTTTACGAGCAGTACTTC. Protein sequence: CASSVPLLGLAALYEQYF. The genes are TRBV2 and TRBJ2-7; the match to TRBD2 covers 11 bases. The germline CDR1 and CDR2 sequences are SNHLY and FYNNEI. This CDR3 has 18 residues. Unmatched junction bases numbered 15, after V lost 4 bases and J lost 4 bases.

This clone was seen once. The chain links TRBV30 to TRBJ2-5; 8 bases agree with TRBD2. Germline CDR1 and CDR2: GTSNPN and SVGIG (reference sequence). The CDR3 consists of 14 residues. Losses at the gene ends were 5 bases for V and 5 bases for J; bases not matched to a gene: 10. In DNA form, the CDR3 reads TGTGCCTGGGGGCAGAGCGGGAGTGTGGAGACCCAGTACTTC. This sequence encodes CAWGQSGSVETQYF.

This clone was counted a single time. The V call is TRBV9, the J call TRBJ2-1; the D gene is possibly TRBD1 (6 bases). CDR1 is SGDLS and CDR2 is YYNGEE in the germline V gene. This CDR3 is 15 amino acids long. Trimming removed 3 bases at V and 1 base at J, with 11 bases between. CDR3 in DNA: TGTGCCAGCAGCGGTGGGGGCGCATCCTACAATGAGCAGTTCTTC. This codes for CASSGGGASYNEQFF.

V gene TRBV29-1 combines with J gene TRBJ2-2; 7 bases align to TRBD1. CDR1 is SQVTM, CDR2 ANQGSEA, per germline. The CDR3 loop spans 13 amino acids. The junction had 2 bases not matched to a gene; V was cut back by 6 bases and J by 1 base. The chain's CDR3 is CSVRTGNTGELFF. CDR3 DNA sequence: TGCAGCGTCCGGACAGGGAACACCGGGGAGCTGTTTTTT.

The chain carries TRBV6-5 and TRBJ1-4, with 8 bases lining up with TRBD1. CDR3 size: 14 residues. In germline, CDR1 is MNHEY, CDR2 SVGAGI. V lost 5 bases to trimming and J lost 9 bases; unmatched junction nucleotides: 8. Written as DNA, the CDR3 is TGTGCCAGCAGTCACGGGACAGGAGGCAAAAAACTGTTTTTT. Translation gives CASSHGTGGKKLFF.

This clone has just one count. The genes are TRBV30 and TRBJ1-2, with TRBD1 as a possible D gene (6 bases). CDR3 size: 15 residues. From germline, CDR1 is GTSNPN and CDR2 SVGIG (reference sequence). The V end was cut by 2 bases, the J end by 7 bases, with 20 bases between. CDR3 in DNA: TGTGCCTGGAGTACCCCAGACAGGCCTAAGGGTGGCTACACCTTC. Protein: CAWSTPDRPKGGYTF.

This chain uses TRBV12-5 with TRBJ2-1; TRBD1 aligns across 10 bases. Per the germline V gene, CDR1 is LGHNT and CDR2 is FRNRAP. The CDR3 loop spans 13 amino acids. Trimming at V came to 6 bases and at J to 6 bases, leaving 2 bases not matched to a gene. The CDR3 sequence is CASGTGGFNEQFF. CDR3 coding DNA: TGTGCTAGTGGGACAGGGGGCTTCAATGAGCAGTTCTTC.